The 30 T cell receptor beta chains given below trace back to one sample, sequenced in a study of T cell responses to AZD1222 COVID-19 vaccine. Libraries were prepared by immunoSEQ multiplex PCR; TCRdb keeps only in-frame clonotypes and omits some of them. Seen here are some 140,000 clones, roughly 90% observed once, and the top ten hold under 2%. Here the sequenced sample was peripheral blood, taken on day 0 of AZD1222 vaccination. These receptors originate from an adult in good health.

CDR3 region: CASSTHRTGGSYNSPLHF. In DNA form, the CDR3 reads TGTGCCAGCAGCACCCATAGGACAGGCGGGTCCTATAATTCACCCCTCCACTTT. V is TRBV7-2 and J is TRBJ1-6, with TRBD1 identical over 7 bases. Germline values: CDR1 SGHTA, CDR2 FQGNSA. Trimming at V came to 5 bases and at J to 1 base, leaving 11 bases not matched to a gene. CDR3 length: 18 residues.

The chain couples TRBV28 to TRBJ2-3; no definite D call. Germline V gives CDR1 MDHEN, CDR2 SYDVKM. The V and J ends lost 6 bases and 5 bases respectively, with 12 bases between them. CDR3 length equals 13 residues. This chain's CDR3 is CASSPGVGDTQYF. The CDR3 nucleotides are TGTGCCAGCAGCCCGGGTGTGGGAGATACGCAGTATTTT.

The chain recombines TRBV6-5 with TRBJ1-5; D gene uncertain. Looked up from germline, CDR1 is MNHEY and CDR2 is SVGAGI. V was pared by 6 bases and J by 4 bases, with 10 bases between. There are 13 residues in the CDR3. The CDR3 reads CASRYGQNQPQHF. As DNA, the CDR3 is TGTGCCAGCAGATACGGGCAGAATCAGCCCCAGCATTTT.

This chain uses TRBV27 with TRBJ2-1; 14 positions match TRBD2. Germline loops: CDR1 MNHEY, CDR2 SMNVEV (reference sequence). V shed 4 bases, J shed 8 bases, and the junction held 4 bases outside the gene matches. This CDR3 spans 15 amino acids. The CDR3 nucleotides are TGTGCCAGCAGTTCGGGACTAGCGGGAGTCCATGAGCAGTTCTTC. Encoded protein: CASSSGLAGVHEQFF.

This sequence joins TRBV9 and TRBJ1-1; D unclear. Germline V CDR1 and CDR2: SGDLS, YYNGEE. Trimming pared 4 bases from V and 0 bases from J, leaving 16 bases between. CDR3 length equals 16 residues. The CDR3 sequence: CASSLTYRVLNTEAFF. In DNA, the CDR3 is TGTGCCAGCAGCCTCACGTATCGAGTTTTGAACACTGAAGCTTTCTTT.

The chain has TRBV30 and TRBJ1-4, with 8 bases that match TRBD1. Germline lookup yields CDR1 GTSNPN and CDR2 SVGIG (reference sequence). V shed 2 bases and J 15 bases; nucleotides not matched to a gene: 11. The CDR3 is made up of 13 amino acids. This CDR3 reads CAWSNTGGLSLFF. CDR3 sequence (DNA): TGTGCCTGGAGTAACACAGGGGGACTAAGTTTGTTTTTT.

The chain couples TRBV28 to TRBJ2-5; 9 nucleotides match TRBD2. The V segment lost 6 bases and the J segment 4 bases; nucleotides outside the gene matches: 12. The CDR3 is made up of 16 amino acids. In germline, CDR1 is MDHEN, CDR2 SYDVKM. The chain's CDR3 is CASRGRSGSGGETQYF. In DNA form, the CDR3 reads TGTGCCAGCAGGGGACGTAGCGGGAGTGGGGGAGAGACCCAGTACTTC.

This chain connects TRBV12-3 or TRBV12-4 to TRBJ1-2; TRBD1 is a possible D gene (5 bases). The germline V and J ends were trimmed by 7 bases and 8 bases, with 17 bases remaining between them. This CDR3 contains 13 residues. CDR3: CASNWGRGEGYTF. As DNA, the CDR3 is TGTGCCAGCAACTGGGGCCGAGGGGAGGGCTACACCTTC.

The chain carries TRBV7-3 and TRBJ2-1; 8 bases are shared with TRBD2. V shed 6 bases, J shed 4 bases, and the junction held 11 bases outside the gene matches. This CDR3 has 16 residues. Looked up from germline, CDR1 is SGHTA and CDR2 is FQGTGA. DNA of the CDR3: TGTGCCAGCAGTCCCCTGCTAGCGGGTTTGTACAATGAGCAGTTCTTC. As protein: CASSPLLAGLYNEQFF.

This chain connects TRBV6-5 to TRBJ2-5; 7 nucleotides line up with TRBD1. V shed 7 bases and J 3 bases; nucleotides not matched to a gene: 8. Germline CDR1 MNHEY, CDR2 SVGAGI. The CDR3 is 14 residues long. Written as DNA, the CDR3 is TGTGCCAGCAAAACGGGACAGCTGAAAGAGACCCAGTACTTC. This sequence encodes CASKTGQLKETQYF.

The genes are TRBV20-1 and TRBJ2-7; D gene ambiguous. Per germline, CDR1 DFQATT and CDR2 SNEGSKA (reference sequence). This CDR3 is built from 11 residues. V shed 6 bases and J shed 3 bases, with 9 bases lying between them. The chain's CDR3 is CSARTFYEQYF. The DNA of the CDR3 is TGCAGTGCCCGAACATTCTACGAGCAGTACTTC.

Note on this clone: Its ends do not fully match the called genes, so a read error is possible. The chain employs TRBV28 and TRBJ2-7; D perhaps matches TRBD1 (5 bases). Germline assignment: CDR1 MDHEN and CDR2 SYDVKM. This CDR3 comprises 13 residues. The CDR3 is CASSSSQGTRMDF. CDR3 coding DNA: TGTGCCAGCAGTTCGTCTCAGGGTACGCGGATGGACTTC.

The V gene is TRBV24-1, the J gene TRBJ2-1, with 10 bases lining up with TRBD1. The germline V gene encodes CDR1 KGHDR and CDR2 SFDVKD. The length of the CDR3 is 16 residues. The V segment lost 2 bases and the J segment 2 bases; nucleotides outside the gene matches: 2. The CDR3: CATSDYGQGAYNEQFF. Here the CDR3 DNA reads TGTGCCACCAGTGATTACGGACAGGGGGCCTACAATGAGCAGTTCTTC.

J is TRBJ2-7 and V is TRBV6-5; TRBD2 agrees at 8 bases. This CDR3 is 15 amino acids long. Germline lookup yields CDR1 MNHEY and CDR2 SVGAGI. J gave up 7 bases and V 3 bases, and 11 bases lay outside the gene matches. The CDR3 nucleotides are TGTGCCAGCAGTTATAAGGGACTAGATTCCGGGGAGCAGTACTTC. Translating gives CASSYKGLDSGEQYF.

The chain couples TRBV19 to TRBJ1-4; 7 bases agree with TRBD1. The J segment lost 2 bases and the V segment lost 5 bases, leaving 2 bases of the junction unmatched. The CDR3 totals 14 residues. CDR1 is LNHDA, CDR2 SQIVND, per germline (reference sequence). The CDR3 DNA sequence: TGTGCCAGTAGTTCCAGGGGGACTAATGAAAAACTGTTTTTT. It is translated as CASSSRGTNEKLFF.

The rearrangement joins TRBV4-1 to TRBJ1-2; a possible D gene is TRBD1 (6 bases). This CDR3 is 14 amino acids long. Germline values: CDR1 MGHRA, CDR2 YSYEKL. Trimming removed 3 bases at V and 5 bases at J, with 13 bases between. The CDR3 DNA reads as TGCGCCAGCAGCCACCTCACTGGACAGTATGGCTACACCTTC. This translates into CASSHLTGQYGYTF.

This clone was observed a single time. The genes are TRBV7-9 and TRBJ2-7; D is perhaps TRBD1 (6 bases). This CDR3 is built from 14 residues. CDR1 SEHNR and CDR2 FQNEAQ come from the germline V gene (reference sequence). Trimming removed 3 bases from V and 3 bases from J, with 12 bases in between. CDR3 in DNA: TGTGCCAGCAGCTTTGGAGGACAGCTCTACGAGCAGTACTTC. Protein: CASSFGGQLYEQYF.

The genes are TRBV4-3 and TRBJ2-7; the match to TRBD2 covers 8 bases. V dropped 0 bases and J dropped 3; count of bases not matched to a gene: 4. This CDR3 is 15 amino acids long. Germline V gene sequence: CDR1 LGHNA, CDR2 YSLEER. In nucleotides, the CDR3 is TGCGCCAGCAGCCAAGACCGGGAGGGGGGCTACGAGCAGTACTTC. The encoded protein is CASSQDREGGYEQYF.

This chain uses TRBV2 with TRBJ2-1; D might be TRBD1 (6 bases). Per germline, CDR1 SNHLY and CDR2 FYNNEI. Trimming stripped 6 bases from V and 6 bases from J, with 12 bases between. The CDR3 extends over 13 amino acids. This CDR3 reads CASSPLTGNEQFF. DNA for the CDR3: TGTGCCAGCAGCCCCCTGACAGGCAATGAGCAGTTCTTC.

This chain connects TRBV7-8 to TRBJ1-2; no reliable D call. Germline V gene lookup returns CDR1 SGHVS and CDR2 FQNEAQ. V was clipped by 5 bases and J by 0 bases, with 13 bases between them. This CDR3 is 15 amino acids long. CDR3 nucleotides: TGTGCCAGCAGCCTACTCGGCGGATCTAACTATGGCTACACCTTC. Protein: CASSLLGGSNYGYTF.

The rearrangement uses TRBV7-9 and TRBJ2-1; D possibly uses TRBD1 or TRBD2 (5 bases each). The V and J ends lost 1 base and 2 bases respectively, with 9 bases between them. This CDR3 has 15 amino acids. Germline V gives CDR1 SEHNR, CDR2 FQNEAQ (reference sequence). The CDR3 nucleotides are TGTGCCAGCAGCTTAGGAGGGGTCGCCTACAATGAGCAGTTCTTC. As protein: CASSLGGVAYNEQFF.

V gene TRBV27 combines with J gene TRBJ1-2, with 10 bases matching TRBD1. Germline CDR1 is MNHEY and CDR2 is SMNVEV (reference sequence). V trimming: 5 bases; J trimming: 4 bases; junction bases outside the gene matches: 7. The CDR3 is 15 amino acids. In nucleotides, the CDR3 is TGTGCCAGCAGTCACGGACAGGGGGGGGGCTATGGCTACACCTTC. Protein product: CASSHGQGGGYGYTF.

This clone was seen more than once but under ten times. The chain has TRBV6-2 or TRBV6-3 and TRBJ1-2, with TRBD1 as a possible D gene (6 bases). The CDR3 has 16 amino acids. Between the trimmed V and J ends, which lost 2 bases and 0 bases, there was a span of 13 bases. CDR1 and CDR2 (germline): MNHEY, SVGEGT. CDR3: CASSYTTGYSNYGYTF. CDR3 DNA sequence: TGTGCCAGCAGTTACACGACAGGATATTCTAACTATGGCTACACCTTC.

V gene TRBV5-4 combines with J gene TRBJ1-4, with 7 bases matching TRBD1. Germline loops: CDR1 SGHNT, CDR2 YYREEE (reference sequence). The CDR3 sequence is 14 residues long. With V trimmed by 4 bases and J by 7 bases, 7 bases remained unmatched. Here the CDR3 reads CASSAEGTAEKLFF. The CDR3 DNA reads TGTGCCAGCAGCGCTGAAGGGACAGCTGAAAAACTGTTTTTT.

This clone has a single count. The rearrangement links TRBV7-3 to TRBJ2-2; TRBD1 aligns across 11 bases. In germline, CDR1 is SGHTA, CDR2 FQGTGA. V shed 5 bases and J 5 bases; nucleotides not matched to a gene: 7. CDR3 length: 16 amino acids. The CDR3 reads CASSPPGTGGTGELFF. The CDR3 coding sequence is TGTGCCAGCAGCCCGCCCGGGACAGGGGGTACCGGGGAGCTGTTTTTT.

The chain couples TRBV4-2 to TRBJ2-1; perhaps TRBD2 as D (7 bases). The germline V gene encodes CDR1 LGHNA and CDR2 YNFKEQ. Trimming pared 1 base from V and 5 bases from J, leaving 15 bases between. This CDR3 comprises 16 residues. In nucleotides, the CDR3 is TGTGCCAGCAGCCAAGTGAGGGGGGGGACTCACAATGAGCAGTTCTTC. Protein product: CASSQVRGGTHNEQFF.

V is TRBV24-1 and J is TRBJ2-5, with 7 bases aligning to TRBD1. CDR1 and CDR2 (germline): KGHDR, SFDVKD. This CDR3 is 16 amino acids long. V gave up 1 base and J gave up 0 bases; unmatched junction bases: 4. CDR3 DNA sequence: TGTGCCACCAGTGATTTTGACAGGGAATACCAAGAGACCCAGTACTTC. It specifies CATSDFDREYQETQYF.

The genes are TRBV6-2 or TRBV6-3 and TRBJ2-1; a weak D match, TRBD1 (6 bases). CDR1 and CDR2 (germline): MNHEY, SVGEGT. Trimming took off 6 bases at V and 1 base at J, with 13 bases between the two ends. This CDR3 comprises 15 residues. CDR3 in DNA: TGTGCCAGCAGCGGTCGCCAGGGGTCCTACAATGAGCAGTTCTTC. Residues: CASSGRQGSYNEQFF.

This clone was recorded only once. The chain has TRBV28 and TRBJ2-3; perhaps TRBD1 as D (5 bases). V was clipped by 8 bases and J by 0 bases, with 18 bases between them. The CDR3 sequence is 16 residues long. CDR1 is MDHEN, CDR2 SYDVKM, per germline. Written as DNA, the CDR3 is TGTGCCAGCTCTCAACCCCAGACAGCTAGCACAGATACGCAGTATTTT. It yields the protein CASSQPQTASTDTQYF.

V and J are TRBV11-3 and TRBJ1-1, with D uncertain. Germline V CDR1 and CDR2: SGHNT, YENEEA. The CDR3 is 13 residues long. Trimming removed 5 bases at V and 5 bases at J, with 12 bases between. The CDR3, as DNA: TGTGCCAGCAGCCTCCTTGGAGGGACTGAAGCTTTCTTT. Encoded protein: CASSLLGGTEAFF.